The clone carrying this TCR beta chain has more than one count but fewer than ten. The entry originates in a study of blood T cell repertoires in COVID-19. Overall study: From T cells, B-cell-depleted T cells, or PBMCs came the material, which was cDNA or gDNA.

The data were produced by immunoSEQ multiplex PCR, yet TCRdb's version contains in-frame clones alone and is incomplete. The profile shows about 480,000 clones, around nine tenths of them singletons. This CDR3 spans 17 amino acids. Germline V gives CDR1 LNHNV, CDR2 YYDKDF (reference sequence). V was clipped by 0 bases and J by 2 bases, with 16 bases between them. Recruits, aged roughly 18 to 95 years, lived in 24 US areas. Cohort allocation depended upon clinical history that participants reported. This clonotype was sampled from a woman between 40 and 55 years old who had recovered from COVID-19. The sequenced sample was PBMCs or T cells enriched from blood (not recorded which). This rearrangement joins TRBV15 to TRBJ1-1; D not resolved. CDR3 in DNA: TGTGCCACCAGCAGAGATGCTGGGGTCGGGAAAAACACTGAAGCTTTCTTT. Its protein product is CATSRDAGVGKNTEAFF.